These T cell receptor beta chains were read from a single sample in a study of molecular identifiers for immune sequencing clone quantification. Via MiXCR, TCRdb re-called the PCR reads, giving one row per CDR3 protein. The table records under 85,000 distinct CDR3 sequences, 17% of them present only once. The sample comprised naive CD8+ T cells from blood, with Jurkat cell RNA spiked in. The receptor set was obtained from a human donor in good health. Some libraries in this study had Jurkat cell RNA spiked in. Both conserved end residues are trimmed from each CDR3. D genes are given only for firm matches.

>TRBV28|NA|TRBJ2-1
ASSLYPPDEQF
>TRBV29-1|NA|TRBJ2-1
SVEEVGGPYNEQF
>TRBV2|NA|TRBJ1-3
ASTRRANSGNTIY
>TRBV6-1|TRBD1|TRBJ2-7
ASSDPGTGGKSPYEQY
>TRBV5-1|NA|TRBJ2-7
ASSLEVQVPYEQY
>TRBV30|TRBD1|TRBJ2-1
AWSRDRGAHNEQF
>TRBV7-9|NA|TRBJ2-7
ASSSWTVSYEQY
>TRBV4-2|NA|TRBJ2-7
ASSQAFEQY
>TRBV12-3/TRBV12-4|NA|TRBJ2-1
ASSHLDSYNEQF
>TRBV19|NA|TRBJ2-3
ASSGRWGSSTDTQY
>TRBV4-3|NA|TRBJ2-6
ASSQDRLIASGANVLT
>TRBV6-5|TRBD2|TRBJ2-1
ASSYLREGNNEQF
>TRBV27|NA|TRBJ1-6
ASSLLGGDNSPLH
>TRBV2|NA|TRBJ2-5
ASSEGQETQY
>TRBV6-1|NA|TRBJ1-2
ASSEFGTTYGYT
>TRBV7-9|NA|TRBJ2-5
ASSLSDEETQY
>TRBV28|NA|TRBJ2-7
ASSRVLEQFEQY
>TRBV7-9|NA|TRBJ2-7
ASSLGTLLPWEQY
>TRBV29-1|TRBD2|TRBJ2-7
SVELAAKPYYEQY
>TRBV11-2|NA|TRBJ2-2
ASSFPAFTGAGELF
>TRBV7-2|TRBD1|TRBJ2-7
ASSLPGQEISYEQY
>TRBV4-2|TRBD1|TRBJ1-2
ASSQTGVGYT
>TRBV27|NA|TRBJ2-1
ASSYYGSAYNEQF
>TRBV10-3|TRBD2|TRBJ2-1
AISEFSGTVYNEQF
>TRBV27|NA|TRBJ1-5
ASSPALGQPQH
>TRBV20-1|TRBD2|TRBJ2-7
SAPRTSGSRNEQY
>TRBV11-3|NA|TRBJ2-7
ASSLVYGHEQY
>TRBV24-1|TRBD1|TRBJ2-2
ATSDFRGQGGELF
>TRBV11-2|NA|TRBJ2-3
ASSPIDSGDTQY
>TRBV2|NA|TRBJ1-2
ASMFGGGYT
>TRBV5-1|NA|TRBJ2-6
ASSFQGSGANVLT
>TRBV12-3/TRBV12-4|TRBD2|TRBJ2-1
ASSITSGTTEQF
>TRBV29-1|TRBD2|TRBJ2-1
SVVGVGGRVDEQF
>TRBV27|NA|TRBJ1-2
ASSPGTARYGYT
>TRBV7-8|TRBD2|TRBJ2-1
ASSAPSGSYNEQF
>TRBV20-1|TRBD2|TRBJ2-3
SARVYLESGRPYGQGDTQY
>TRBV4-1|NA|TRBJ1-6
ASSQYRGGENSPLH